This T cell receptor (beta chain) was recorded in a study of cytomegalovirus exposure and HLA in healthy donors. Study details: The 120 validation repertoires were produced on the same platform as the 650 to 800 repertoires of the first cohort. This was reported in a later analysis. Study results and limitations: With high specificity and sensitivity, the classifier reportedly diagnosed cytomegalovirus status. Some TCR beta chains (about 170 of them) were listed as cytomegalovirus-associated.

The table came from immunoSEQ multiplex PCR; TCRdb's copy has only in-frame clones and leaves some out. The table has under 150,000 clones, more than 85% seen once; the top ten hold 0.6% to 0.8%. In regard to this clone: Antigen unknown.

While the first cohort had 500 to 700 subjects, the donors belonged to the separate validation cohort of over a hundred subjects. The CDR3 spans 16 residues. V was clipped by 1 base and J by 2 bases, with 14 bases between them. Germline V gives CDR1 SGHRS, CDR2 YFSETQ. The rearrangement joins TRBV5-1 to TRBJ2-3; D perhaps matches TRBD1 (6 bases). The receptor comes from a man aged 18-30 years in good health and CMV-seronegative. The specimen sequenced was PBMCs. The CDR3 coding sequence is TGCGCCAGCAGCTTGCAGGGGAGTAGTCACACAGATACGCAGTATTTT. Translation gives CASSLQGSSHTDTQYF.